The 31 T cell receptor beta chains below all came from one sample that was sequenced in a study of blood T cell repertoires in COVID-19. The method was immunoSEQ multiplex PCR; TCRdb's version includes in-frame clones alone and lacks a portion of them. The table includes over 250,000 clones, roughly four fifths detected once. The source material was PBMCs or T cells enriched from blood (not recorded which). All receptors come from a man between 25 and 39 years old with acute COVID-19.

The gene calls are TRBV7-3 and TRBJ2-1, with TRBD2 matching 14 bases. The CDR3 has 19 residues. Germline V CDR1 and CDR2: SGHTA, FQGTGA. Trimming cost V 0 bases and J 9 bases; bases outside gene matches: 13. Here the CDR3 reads CASSLTSGTSGRAGREQFF. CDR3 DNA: TGTGCCAGCAGCTTAACTTCCGGGACTAGCGGGAGAGCTGGACGTGAGCAGTTCTTC.

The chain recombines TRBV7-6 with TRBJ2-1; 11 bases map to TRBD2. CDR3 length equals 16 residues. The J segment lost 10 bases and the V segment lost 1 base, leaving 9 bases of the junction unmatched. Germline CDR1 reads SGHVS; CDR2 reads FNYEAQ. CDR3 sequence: CASSLVDSGRAAEQFF. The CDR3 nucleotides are TGTGCCAGCAGCTTAGTTGATAGCGGGAGGGCCGCGGAGCAGTTCTTC.

As DNA, the CDR3 is TGTGCCAGCAGTTCCAATAACTATGGCTACACCTTC. It encodes CASSSNNYGYTF. The gene calls are TRBV12-3 or TRBV12-4 and TRBJ1-2, with D hard to call. Trimming left V 4 bases short and J 1 base short, with 4 bases between. CDR3 length: 12 amino acids.

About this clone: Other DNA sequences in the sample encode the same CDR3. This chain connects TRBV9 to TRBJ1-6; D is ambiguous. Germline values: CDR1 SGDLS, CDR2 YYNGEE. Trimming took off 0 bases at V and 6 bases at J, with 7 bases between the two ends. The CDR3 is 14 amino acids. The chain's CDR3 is CASSVGGFNSPLHF. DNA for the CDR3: TGTGCCAGCAGCGTAGGAGGGTTTAATTCACCCCTCCACTTT.

CDR3 DNA: TGCGCCAGCAGCTTGTTCGGGGTCGACACCGGGGAGCTGTTTTTT. This sequence encodes CASSLFGVDTGELFF. V gene TRBV5-1 combines with J gene TRBJ2-2; possible D gene TRBD2, 5 bases. The CDR3 contains 15 residues. Germline V CDR1 and CDR2: SGHRS, YFSETQ. The germline V and J ends were trimmed by 1 base and 3 bases, with 10 bases remaining between them.

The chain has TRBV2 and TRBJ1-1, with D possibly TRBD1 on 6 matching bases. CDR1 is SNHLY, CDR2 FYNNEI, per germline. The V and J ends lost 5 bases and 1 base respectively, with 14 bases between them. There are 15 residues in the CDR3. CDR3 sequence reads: CASSRSRTANTEAFF. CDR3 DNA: TGTGCCAGCAGTCGATCAAGGACAGCGAACACTGAAGCTTTCTTT.

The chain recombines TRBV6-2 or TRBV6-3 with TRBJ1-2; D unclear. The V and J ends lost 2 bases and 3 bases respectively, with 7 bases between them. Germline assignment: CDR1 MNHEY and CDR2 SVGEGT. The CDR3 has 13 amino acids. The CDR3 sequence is CASSYEEDYGYTF. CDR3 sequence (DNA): TGTGCCAGCAGTTACGAGGAGGACTATGGCTACACCTTC.

CDR3 amino acids: CASSQDGTGNEKLFF. CDR3 nucleotide sequence: TGCGCCAGCAGCCAAGACGGAACAGGGAATGAAAAACTGTTTTTT. This chain connects TRBV4-1 to TRBJ1-4; a weak D match, TRBD1 (6 bases). The germline gives CDR1 MGHRA, CDR2 YSYEKL. V was shortened by 0 bases and J by 5 bases, with 10 bases between the two germline ends. The length of the CDR3 is 15 residues.

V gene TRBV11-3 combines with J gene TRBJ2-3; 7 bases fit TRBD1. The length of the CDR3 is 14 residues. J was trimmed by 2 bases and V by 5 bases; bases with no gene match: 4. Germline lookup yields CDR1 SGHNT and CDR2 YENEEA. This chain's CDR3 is CASSKDRVTDTQYF. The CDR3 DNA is TGTGCCAGCAGCAAAGACAGGGTCACAGATACGCAGTATTTT.

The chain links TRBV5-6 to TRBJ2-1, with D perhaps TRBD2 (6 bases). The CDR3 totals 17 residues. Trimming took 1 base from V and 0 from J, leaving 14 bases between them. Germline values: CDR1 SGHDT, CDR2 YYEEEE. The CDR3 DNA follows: TGTGCCAGCAGCTTGTTGGCGTCGGGACTCTCCTACAATGAGCAGTTCTTC. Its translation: CASSLLASGLSYNEQFF. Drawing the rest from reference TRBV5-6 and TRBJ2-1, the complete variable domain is DAGVTQSPTHLIKTRGQQVTLRCSPKSGHDTVSWYQQALGQGPQFIFQYYEEEERQRGNFPDRFSGHQFPNYSSELNVNALLLGDSALYLCASSLLASGLSYNEQFFGPGTRLTVL.

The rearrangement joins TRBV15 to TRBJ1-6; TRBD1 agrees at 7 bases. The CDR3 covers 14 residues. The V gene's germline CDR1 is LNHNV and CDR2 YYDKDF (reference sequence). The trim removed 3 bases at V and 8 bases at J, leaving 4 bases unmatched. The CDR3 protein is CATSSGQVDSPLHF. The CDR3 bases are TGTGCCACCAGCAGCGGACAGGTAGATTCACCCCTCCACTTT.

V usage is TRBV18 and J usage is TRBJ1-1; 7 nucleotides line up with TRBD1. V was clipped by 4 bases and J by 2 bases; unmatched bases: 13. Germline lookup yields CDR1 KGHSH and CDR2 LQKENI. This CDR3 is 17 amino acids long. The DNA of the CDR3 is TGTGCCAGCTCACGCACCAGACTCGGACAGGACAACACTGAAGCTTTCTTT. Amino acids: CASSRTRLGQDNTEAFF. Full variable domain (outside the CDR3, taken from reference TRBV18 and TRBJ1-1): NAGVMQNPRHLVRRRGQEARLRCSPMKGHSHVYWYRQLPEEGLKFMVYLQKENIIDESGMPKERFSAEFPKEGPSILRIQQVVRGDSAAYFCASSRTRLGQDNTEAFFGQGTRLTVV.

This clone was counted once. The CDR3 nucleotides read TGCGCCAGCAGCTTGGATCCATTAGGGGATTCACCCCTCCACTTT. Translation: CASSLDPLGDSPLHF. The chain links TRBV5-1 to TRBJ1-6, with D possibly matching TRBD1 (5 bases). The CDR3 is 15 residues long. The germline gives CDR1 SGHRS, CDR2 YFSETQ. Trimming cost V 0 bases and J 8 bases, with 12 bases left between them.

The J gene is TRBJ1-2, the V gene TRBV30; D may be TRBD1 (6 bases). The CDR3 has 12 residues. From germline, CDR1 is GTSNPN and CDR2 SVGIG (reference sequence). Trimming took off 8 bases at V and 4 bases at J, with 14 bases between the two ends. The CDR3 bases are TGTGCCGGGAATAGACAGGCCTATGGCTACACCTTC. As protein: CAGNRQAYGYTF.

CDR3 in amino acids: CTSSHGLAETYEQYV. The CDR3 nucleotides read TGCACCAGCAGCCACGGACTAGCGGAAACTTACGAGCAGTACGTC. This chain connects TRBV1 to TRBJ2-7; no check of the table's D call, TRBD2, against the DNA was made. TRBV1 is a known pseudogene. The CDR3 covers 15 residues.

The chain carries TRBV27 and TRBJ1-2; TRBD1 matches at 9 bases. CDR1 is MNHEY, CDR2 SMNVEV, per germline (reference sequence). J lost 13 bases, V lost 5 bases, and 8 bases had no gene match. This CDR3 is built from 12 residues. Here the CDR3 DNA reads TGTGCCAGCAGTCAACCGGGACAGGGACCCACCTTC. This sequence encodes CASSQPGQGPTF.

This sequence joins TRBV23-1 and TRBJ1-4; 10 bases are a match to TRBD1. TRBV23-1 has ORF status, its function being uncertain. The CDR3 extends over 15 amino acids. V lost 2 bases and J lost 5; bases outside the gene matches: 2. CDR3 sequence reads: CASSQTGQGNEKLFF. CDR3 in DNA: TGCGCCAGCAGTCAAACGGGACAGGGGAATGAAAAACTGTTTTTT.

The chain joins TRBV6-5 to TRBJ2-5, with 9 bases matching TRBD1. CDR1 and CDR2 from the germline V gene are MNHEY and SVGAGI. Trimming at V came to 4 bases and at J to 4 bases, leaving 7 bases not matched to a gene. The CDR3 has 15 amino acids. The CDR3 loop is CASSSTPTGGETQYF. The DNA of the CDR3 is TGTGCCAGCAGTTCCACGCCGACAGGGGGAGAGACCCAGTACTTC.

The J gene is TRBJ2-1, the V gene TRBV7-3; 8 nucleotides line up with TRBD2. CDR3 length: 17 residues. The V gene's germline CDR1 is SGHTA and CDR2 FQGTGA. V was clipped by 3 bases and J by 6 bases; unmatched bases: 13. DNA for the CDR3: TGTGCCAGCAGCTTTCTGGGGGGGACTAGGGTCCCCAATGAGCAGTTCTTC. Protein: CASSFLGGTRVPNEQFF.

The chain's CDR3 is CASSEGVRSNQPQHF. The CDR3 DNA reads as TGTGCCAGCAGTGAAGGGGTGAGGAGCAATCAGCCCCAGCATTTT. The chain links TRBV6-1 to TRBJ1-5, with D uncertain. The CDR3 consists of 15 residues. From germline, CDR1 is MNHNS and CDR2 SASEGT. Trimming cost V 1 base and J 1 base, with 8 bases left between them.

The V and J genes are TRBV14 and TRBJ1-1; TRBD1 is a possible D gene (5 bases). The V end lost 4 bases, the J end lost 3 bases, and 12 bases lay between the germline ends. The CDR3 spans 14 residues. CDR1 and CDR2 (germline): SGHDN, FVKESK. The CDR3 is CASSRARVYTEAFF. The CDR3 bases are TGTGCCAGCAGCCGCGCCAGGGTGTACACTGAAGCTTTCTTT.

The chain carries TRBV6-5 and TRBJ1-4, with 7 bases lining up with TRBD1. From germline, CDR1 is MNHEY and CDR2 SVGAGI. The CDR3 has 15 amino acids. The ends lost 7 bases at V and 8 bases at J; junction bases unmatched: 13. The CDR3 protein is CASKTSGTAGEKLFF. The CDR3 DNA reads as TGTGCCAGCAAAACCTCGGGGACAGCGGGCGAAAAACTGTTTTTT.

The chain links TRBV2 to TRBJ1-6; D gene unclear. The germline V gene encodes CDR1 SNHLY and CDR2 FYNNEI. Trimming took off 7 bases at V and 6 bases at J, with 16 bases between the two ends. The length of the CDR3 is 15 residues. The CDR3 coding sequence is TGTGCCAGCAAGAACACCCGAAGTCTTAATTCACCCCTCCACTTT. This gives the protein CASKNTRSLNSPLHF.

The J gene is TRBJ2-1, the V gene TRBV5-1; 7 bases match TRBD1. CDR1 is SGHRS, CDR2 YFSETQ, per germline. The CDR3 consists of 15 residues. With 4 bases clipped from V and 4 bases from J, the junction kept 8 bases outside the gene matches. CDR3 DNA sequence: TGCGCCAGCAGCACACAACAGGGGAGTTACAATGAGCAGTTCTTC. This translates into CASSTQQGSYNEQFF.

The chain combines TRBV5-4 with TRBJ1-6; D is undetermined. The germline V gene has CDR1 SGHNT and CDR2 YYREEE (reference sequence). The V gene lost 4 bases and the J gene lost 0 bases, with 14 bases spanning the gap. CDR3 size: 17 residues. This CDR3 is CASSVTMGSSYNSPLHF. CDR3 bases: TGTGCCAGCAGCGTCACAATGGGGAGCTCCTATAATTCACCCCTCCACTTT.

CDR3 DNA sequence: TGCGCCAGCAGCCAAGAAGAGGCGGGAGGTCGGACAGATACGCAGTATTTT. Protein sequence: CASSQEEAGGRTDTQYF. The chain combines TRBV4-1 with TRBJ2-3; 8 bases agree with TRBD2. CDR3 length: 17 amino acids. Germline values: CDR1 MGHRA, CDR2 YSYEKL. Germline trimming cut 0 bases from V and 3 bases from J; bases unmatched to any gene: 8.

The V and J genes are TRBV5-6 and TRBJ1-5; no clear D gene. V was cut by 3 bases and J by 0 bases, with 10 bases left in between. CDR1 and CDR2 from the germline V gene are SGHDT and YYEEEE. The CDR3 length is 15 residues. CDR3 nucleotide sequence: TGTGCCAGCAGCTCAAATTTCTATAGCAATCAGCCCCAGCATTTT. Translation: CASSSNFYSNQPQHF.

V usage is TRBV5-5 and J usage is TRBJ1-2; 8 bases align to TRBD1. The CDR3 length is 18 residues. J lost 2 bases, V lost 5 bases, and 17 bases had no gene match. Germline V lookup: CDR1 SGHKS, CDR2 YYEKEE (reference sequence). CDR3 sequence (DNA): TGTGCCAGCAGGGCGGGACAGGCGCTATTCCCCTTAAACTATGGCTACACCTTC. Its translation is CASRAGQALFPLNYGYTF.

CDR3 coding DNA: TGTGCCAGCAGCGTCGTGGGAAGGGGAAAGGACACCGGGGAGCTGTTTTTT. Its translation: CASSVVGRGKDTGELFF. The rearrangement joins TRBV6-4 to TRBJ2-2, with a tentative D call TRBD1 (5 bases). The CDR3 is 17 amino acids. V lost 6 bases and J 3 bases, leaving 20 bases between the germline ends. The germline gives CDR1 MRHNA, CDR2 SNTAGT.

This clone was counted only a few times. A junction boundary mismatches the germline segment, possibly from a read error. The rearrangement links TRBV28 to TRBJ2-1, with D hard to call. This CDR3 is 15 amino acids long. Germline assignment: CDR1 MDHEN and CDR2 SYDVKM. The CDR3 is CASSLYTPTDNEQFF. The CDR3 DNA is TGTGCCAGCAGTTTATACACCCCGACCGACAACGAGCAGTTCTTC.

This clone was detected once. The CDR3 region is CASSEALGTANEKLFF. CDR3 nucleotide sequence: TGTGCCAGCAGTGAAGCGCTTGGGACAGCTAATGAAAAACTGTTTTTT. The chain joins TRBV2 to TRBJ1-4, with 7 bases identical to TRBD1. V shed 0 bases and J 3 bases; nucleotides not matched to a gene: 4. There are 16 residues in the CDR3. Germline V lookup: CDR1 SNHLY, CDR2 FYNNEI.